This TCR beta chain was found in a study of blood T cell repertoires in COVID-19. Study-level information: There were acute and convalescent COVID-19 samples, and they came from the United States, Italy and Spain.

Some clones are missing from TCRdb's copy, which holds only in-frame ones; the method was immunoSEQ multiplex PCR. In the table there are around 140,000 clones, roughly 75% of which are singletons. CDR1 and CDR2 from the germline V gene are MNHNY and SVGAGI (reference sequence). V was pared by 8 bases and J by 5 bases, with 8 bases of the junction left unmatched. This CDR3 region has 13 residues. The sequence derives from a woman aged 45-65 years who had recovered from COVID-19. This chain connects TRBV6-6 to TRBJ2-5, with 7 bases aligning to TRBD1. The sequenced sample consisted of PBMCs or T cells enriched from blood (not recorded which). The CDR3 region has the DNA TGTGCCAGCTATTCGACAGGGCGGGAGACCCAGTACTTC. This encodes CASYSTGRETQYF.